This TCR beta chain was found in a study of cytomegalovirus exposure and HLA in healthy donors. Overall study results and limits: Excluded were some V segments that proved indistinguishable, including TRBV6-2 and TRBV6-3.

On this clone itself: Antigen: not known.

PCR amplification relied on 60 Vbeta primers (plus 13 Jbeta primers). Clones were sequenced by immunoSEQ multiplex PCR, and TCRdb holds only the in-frame ones, with some missing. The sample lists under 150,000 clones; 63% were seen once. The germline V gene has CDR1 SGHRS and CDR2 YFSETQ. V lost 0 bases to trimming and J lost 1 base, with 10 bases between them. The CDR3 sequence is 15 residues long. This TCR came from a man aged 40-50 years in good health and CMV-seropositive. Sequenced: PBMCs. The V call is TRBV5-1, the J call TRBJ2-5; TRBD2 is a possible D gene (6 bases). The CDR3 DNA is TGCGCCAGCAGCTTGGGTGGGGGGTTCCAAGAGACCCAGTACTTC. The encoded protein is CASSLGGGFQETQYF. Variable domain in full (rest from reference TRBV5-1 and TRBJ2-5): KAGVTQTPRYLIKTRGQQVTLSCSPISGHRSVSWYQQTPGQGLQFLFEYFSETQRNKGNFPGRFSGRQFSNSRSEMNVSTLELGDSALYLCASSLGGGFQETQYFGPGTRLLVL.